This entry describes one TCR beta chain. Antigen: not known. This CDR3 contains 14 residues. The data belong to a study of CXCR3-negative and CXCR3-positive naive CD8 T cells. Study-level points and caveats: Naive CXCR3-positive and CXCR3-negative cells shared TRBV-TRBJ usage; memory cells diverged. CXCR3-positive naive cells had more hydrophobic TRB CDR3s than CXCR3-negative naive cells. With surface CD5 comparable between naive subsets, TCR strength was estimated using properties derived from the TRB CDR3.

The TRB libraries of cDNA were built by UMI-labeled 5' RACE. No DNA is given; TCRdb re-called the 5' RACE reads and lists each CDR3 protein once. The sample table includes under 85,000 distinct CDR3 sequences. Input material: naive CXCR3+ CD8+ T cells from blood. Indicated subset: CD45RO-CCR7+CD27+CD95- naive CD8+ T cells expressing CXCR3 (TNR3+). The rearrangement links TRBV12-3 or TRBV12-4 to TRBJ2-1; the TCRdb call, TRBD1, lacks DNA for checking. The clonotype originates from a human donor in good health. Some clones in this sample may be carry-over from other donors' samples. The CDR3 sequence: CASSPRQLDNEQFF.